These T cell receptor beta chains were read from a single sample in a study of OX40 agonist ivuxolimab in advanced cancers. Some clones are missing from TCRdb's copy, which holds only in-frame ones; the method was immunoSEQ multiplex PCR. The table records 79,000 or so clones, approximately 85% of them present only once. The sequencing here drew on CD4+ or CD8+ T cells sorted from blood, taken in a trial of the OX40 agonist ivuxolimab. These TCRs come from an adult with an advanced solid tumor such as melanoma, head and neck, liver or kidney cancer. CDR3s include the opening cysteine and the closing phenylalanine or tryptophan. A D gene is named only where the DNA matches it firmly. The size field is filled for only some rows; it gives once, few, many or a size class.

j_call v_call d_call clone_size cdr3_aa cdr3_nt
TRBJ2-7 TRBV2 NA NA CASSEISMGGGLSYEQYF TGTGCCAGCAGTGAAATTTCCATGGGGGGGGGCCTCTCCTACGAGCAGTACTTC
TRBJ1-3 TRBV6-5 NA NA CASSARVLGNTIYF TGTGCCAGCAGTGCGAGGGTTCTTGGAAACACCATATATTTT
TRBJ2-7 TRBV2 TRBD1 NA CASRPDRVVYEQYF TGTGCCAGCAGACCAGACAGGGTTGTCTACGAGCAGTACTTC
TRBJ1-5 TRBV28 TRBD1 NA CASSLSGTGGNQPQHF TGTGCCAGCAGTTTATCCGGGACAGGGGGCAATCAGCCCCAGCATTTT
TRBJ2-5 TRBV7-9 TRBD2 NA CASSVSGTSGLRGETQYF TGTGCCAGCAGCGTTAGCGGTACTAGCGGTCTGAGGGGAGAGACCCAGTACTTC
TRBJ2-5 TRBV27 TRBD2 once CAGRTSGGSEKTQYF TGTGCCGGCCGAACGAGCGGGGGTTCCGAAAAGACCCAGTACTTC
TRBJ1-1 TRBV18 NA few CASSPRARNTEAFF TGTGCCAGCTCACCCCGGGCCCGAAACACTGAAGCTTTCTTT
TRBJ1-1 TRBV5-6 NA NA CASSSLQGTEAFF TGTGCCAGCAGCTCACTCCAGGGTACTGAAGCTTTCTTT
TRBJ2-7 TRBV11-2 NA few CASSPAGSGSYEQYF TGTGCCAGCAGCCCGGCGGGCAGTGGCTCCTACGAGCAGTACTTC
TRBJ1-5 TRBV19 NA NA CASRVAGNQPQHF TGTGCCAGTAGAGTCGCAGGCAATCAGCCCCAGCATTTT
TRBJ1-1 TRBV11-2 NA NA CASSFDRGTEAFF TGTGCCAGCAGCTTCGATCGGGGTACTGAAGCTTTCTTT
TRBJ1-6 TRBV11-1 NA NA CASSEPGSPLHF TGTGCCAGCAGCGAACCCGGCTCACCCCTCCACTTT
TRBJ2-5 TRBV5-1 NA NA CASSLAGTLQETQYF TGCGCCAGCAGCTTGGCGGGAACCCTCCAAGAGACCCAGTACTTC
TRBJ2-7 TRBV25-1 TRBD2 NA CASSVGRELSYEQYF TGTGCCAGCAGTGTTGGGAGGGAATTATCCTACGAGCAGTACTTC
TRBJ1-2 TRBV5-6 NA NA CASSKGRSGYGYTF TGTGCCAGCAGCAAAGGACGGTCCGGTTATGGCTACACCTTC
TRBJ2-6 TRBV10-3 NA once CATAPGGGLWDPGANVLTF TGTGCCACAGCCCCGGGCGGCGGTTTATGGGATCCTGGGGCCAACGTCCTGACTTTC
TRBJ2-1 TRBV4-3 NA few CASSQDLRGGYNEQFF TGCGCCAGCAGCCAAGATTTGAGGGGGGGATACAATGAGCAGTTCTTC
TRBJ2-7 TRBV4-1 TRBD2 NA CASSQGLAAQSEQYF TGCGCCAGCAGCCAAGGACTAGCGGCTCAGTCGGAGCAGTACTTC
TRBJ1-1 TRBV5-4 NA NA CASSLYSRYTEAFF TGTGCCAGCAGCTTGTACAGCAGATACACTGAAGCTTTCTTT
TRBJ2-2 TRBV7-2 NA NA CASSWRSRTSEGELFF TGTGCCAGCAGCTGGAGATCGCGGACCAGCGAAGGGGAGCTGTTTTTT
TRBJ1-6 TRBV19 NA once CASSPRATSSYNSPLHF TGTGCCAGTAGCCCTAGGGCCACGAGCTCCTATAATTCACCCCTCCACTTT
TRBJ1-2 TRBV7-2 TRBD1 NA CASSHPGGANYGYTF TGTGCCAGCAGCCACCCAGGGGGAGCTAACTATGGCTACACCTTC
TRBJ1-1 TRBV7-9 NA NA CASTLRGLATEAFF TGTGCCAGCACCTTACGGGGGCTAGCCACTGAAGCTTTCTTT
TRBJ1-2 TRBV5-6 NA NA CASSLAGPELNYGYTF TGTGCCAGCAGCTTGGCCGGGCCCGAATTGAACTATGGCTACACCTTC
TRBJ1-6 TRBV2 NA NA CASTPSTYNSPLHF TGTGCCAGCACTCCCTCGACCTATAATTCACCCCTCCACTTT
TRBJ1-1 TRBV19 NA NA CASSIDGKGTEAFF TGTGCCAGTAGTATAGATGGGAAAGGCACTGAAGCTTTCTTT
TRBJ1-1 TRBV7-3 NA NA CASSLNGGLTEAFF TGTGCCAGCAGCTTAAACGGGGGGCTTACTGAAGCTTTCTTT
TRBJ1-5 TRBV18 NA NA CASSPGGAGGNQPQHF TGTGCCAGCTCACCAGGAGGGGCCGGTGGCAATCAGCCCCAGCATTTT
TRBJ2-3 TRBV7-2 TRBD1 NA CASSLNGQGSGTDTQYF TGTGCCAGCAGCCTTAACGGACAGGGAAGTGGCACAGATACGCAGTATTTT
TRBJ2-7 TRBV2 TRBD1 NA CASVTGTGYSYEQYF TGTGCCAGCGTTACCGGGACAGGCTACTCCTACGAGCAGTACTTC
TRBJ1-6 TRBV4-3 TRBD1 NA CASSQEIWDRGNSPLHF TGCGCCAGCAGCCAAGAAATTTGGGACAGGGGGAATTCACCCCTCCACTTT
TRBJ1-1 TRBV7-2 NA once CASARSGVEAFF TGTGCCAGCGCGCGATCAGGGGTTGAAGCTTTCTTT
TRBJ2-1 TRBV27 TRBD1 NA CASSQGANNEQFF TGTGCCAGCAGCCAGGGGGCCAACAATGAGCAGTTCTTC
TRBJ2-7 TRBV29-1 TRBD2 NA CSVYLGTSEQYF TGCAGCGTTTACTTGGGGACTAGCGAGCAGTACTTC
TRBJ1-6 TRBV4-1 NA NA CASSQGTGLLRYNSPLHF TGCGCCAGCAGCCAAGGAACAGGGTTGTTACGATATAATTCACCCCTCCACTTT
TRBJ2-2 TRBV4-1 NA NA CASSQEGLRPSTGELFF TGCGCCAGCAGCCAAGAAGGTTTGAGACCCAGCACCGGGGAGCTGTTTTTT
TRBJ1-2 TRBV5-3 NA NA CARAARVRKTYGYTF TGTGCCAGAGCGGCCAGGGTGAGAAAGACCTATGGCTACACCTTC
TRBJ2-2 TRBV5-4 TRBD2 NA CASSSGTKNTGELFF TGTGCCAGCAGCTCCGGGACTAAGAACACCGGGGAGCTGTTTTTT
TRBJ2-3 TRBV7-3 NA NA CASSLTTDASTDTQYF TGTGCCAGCAGCTTGACAACAGATGCTAGCACAGATACGCAGTATTTT
TRBJ1-1 TRBV7-3 TRBD1 NA CASSFTPTGGAGVTEAFF TGTGCCAGCAGCTTCACACCAACAGGGGGCGCGGGTGTCACTGAAGCTTTCTTT
TRBJ2-5 TRBV7-8 NA NA CASRPQGGETQYF TGTGCCAGCAGACCCCAGGGGGGGGAGACCCAGTACTTC
TRBJ2-3 TRBV5-1 NA NA CASLRTATSTDTQYF TGCGCCAGCCTCCGAACTGCGACTAGCACAGATACGCAGTATTTT
TRBJ2-5 TRBV4-1 NA NA CASSHFSGGHQETQYF TGCGCCAGCAGCCATTTCTCGGGGGGCCACCAAGAGACCCAGTACTTC
TRBJ1-5 TRBV28 TRBD1 NA CASSIGTGANQPQHF TGTGCCAGCAGTATCGGGACAGGGGCCAATCAGCCCCAGCATTTT
TRBJ1-2 TRBV7-9 NA NA CASSPPGHDYGYTF TGTGCCAGCAGCCCCCCGGGACACGACTATGGCTACACCTTC
TRBJ2-3 TRBV2 TRBD2 few CASSDIPAGGPAYTDTQYF TGTGCCAGCAGTGATATACCAGCGGGGGGGCCTGCCTACACAGATACGCAGTATTTT
TRBJ2-3 TRBV30 NA NA CAWSPPVGPDTQYF TGTGCCTGGAGTCCCCCGGTGGGGCCAGATACGCAGTATTTT
TRBJ2-7 TRBV27 TRBD2 NA CASSLSVLAGYYEQYF TGTGCCAGCAGTTTATCGGTCCTAGCGGGGTACTACGAGCAGTACTTC
TRBJ2-2 TRBV30 TRBD2 NA CAWRNSGGGELFF TGTGCCTGGAGAAATAGCGGGGGCGGGGAGCTGTTTTTT